This T cell receptor (beta chain) was obtained from a study of human T cells and chemical hapten exposure (dated by TCRdb to the early 2020s). Notes on the research overall: The libraries were sequenced as a pool, and the TCR yield per sample differed mostly because of small variations in library volumes within the pool. This study followed changes in the peripheral blood TCR repertoire in vivo during primary and secondary sensitization of alopecia patients to the hapten diphenylcyclopropenone (DPC).

Note on this clonotype: The antigen it recognizes is unknown. No clone much larger than this one lies a single base away; base qualities are absent.

Compared with germline, V lacks 3 bases and J lacks 6 bases; bases without a gene match: 12. The germline V gene encodes CDR1 SQVTM and CDR2 ANQGSEA. From the cysteine through the phenylalanine, the CDR3 covers 15 amino acids. The read is trimmed to its CDR3 DNA, 45 bases read in frame from base 1. During library preparation, unique molecular identifiers were attached to individual cDNA molecules so that TCRs could be counted quantitatively and reproducibly. For every blood RNA sample, sequencing covered both the TCR alpha and TCR beta chains. Processing in the source paper ran as follows. A median of around 100,000 TCRs per sample was observed, with a range of 23,224 to 690,600. The Decombinator software suite was used to annotate the V, J and CDR3 of the TCR reads. Every sample was subsampled to the same number of TCRs (28,000) for the PS versus PT1 abundance plots. TCRs were defined as expanded if absent before sensitization and observed at least eight times at the 2-week time point. The public sequencing data were trimmed at Q25 with fastp and processed into clonotypes with MiXCR by TCRdb, which kept only in-frame beta chains. Entries that share a CDR3 protein sequence are merged under the most common genes and DNA. Here the V and J calls rest on TCRdb's processing, not on the authors' analysis. This sample comprises around 120,000 distinct CDR3 sequences, around 9% of them detected only once. The ten most abundant clones make up just over 1.4% of the sample.

Beyond this particular receptor, the publication reports: DPC sensitization did not change how many TCRs were above 1 in 1000 frequency, and no evidence was found of alterations in global repertoire structure. After repeated subsampling, the strength of the expansion versus patch-test correlation and the threshold at which it became significant changed.

Total RNA was extracted from unfractionated whole blood that had been collected in Tempus Blood RNA tubes. As TCR sequencing controls, about 5 healthy volunteers were used, with blood taken at day 0, 2 weeks and 6 weeks. The source is a human donor in good health. Some clones in this sample may be carry-over from other donors' samples. Donor details come from another sample of the same person, matched by shared clones. The sequence links TRBV29-1 to TRBJ1-2; TRBD1 matches 8 bases in the middle. The specimen sequenced was whole blood. The CDR3 in this case is CSVDSQDRARNGYTF. In nucleotides, the sequence is TGCAGCGTTGATTCCCAGGACAGGGCGAGGAATGGCTACACCTTC.